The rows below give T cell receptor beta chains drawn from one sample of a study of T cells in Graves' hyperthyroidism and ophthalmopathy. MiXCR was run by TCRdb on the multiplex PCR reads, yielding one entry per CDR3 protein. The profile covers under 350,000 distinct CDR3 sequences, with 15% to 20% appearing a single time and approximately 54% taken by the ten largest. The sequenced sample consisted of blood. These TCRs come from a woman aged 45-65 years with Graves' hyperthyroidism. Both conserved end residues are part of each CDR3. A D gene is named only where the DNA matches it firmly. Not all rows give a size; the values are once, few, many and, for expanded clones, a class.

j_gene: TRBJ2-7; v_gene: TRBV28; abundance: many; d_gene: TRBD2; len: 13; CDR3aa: CATAGLAGAEQYF; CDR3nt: TGTGCCACAGCGGGGCTAGCGGGAGCCGAGCAGTACTTC
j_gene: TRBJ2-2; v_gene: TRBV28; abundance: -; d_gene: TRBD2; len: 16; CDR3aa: CASSLLGLAGNGELFF; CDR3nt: TGTGCCAGCAGTTTACTGGGACTAGCGGGGAACGGGGAGCTGTTTTTT
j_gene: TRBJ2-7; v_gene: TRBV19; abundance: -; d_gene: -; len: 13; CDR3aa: CASSISGIYEQYF; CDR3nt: TGTGCCAGTAGTATATCCGGGATCTACGAGCAGTACTTC
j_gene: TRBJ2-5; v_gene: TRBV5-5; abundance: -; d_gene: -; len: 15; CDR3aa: CASSLEGTLKETQYF; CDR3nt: TGTGCCAGCAGCTTGGAGGGGACACTTAAAGAGACCCAGTACTTC
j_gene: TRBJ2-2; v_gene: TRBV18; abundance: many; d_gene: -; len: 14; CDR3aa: CASSLAENTGELFF; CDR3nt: TGTGCCAGCTCACTAGCGGAGAACACCGGGGAGCTGTTTTTT
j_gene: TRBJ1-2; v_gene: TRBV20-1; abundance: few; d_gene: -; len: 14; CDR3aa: CSALGHIFNYGYTF; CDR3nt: TGCAGTGCTCTGGGACACATATTTAACTATGGCTACACCTTC
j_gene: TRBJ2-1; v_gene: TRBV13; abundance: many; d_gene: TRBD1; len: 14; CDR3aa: CASSPPDRAGEQFF; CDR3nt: TGTGCCAGCAGCCCCCCGGACAGGGCCGGGGAGCAGTTCTTC
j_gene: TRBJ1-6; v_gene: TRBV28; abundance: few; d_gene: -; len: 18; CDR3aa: CASSFPTDGSSYNSPLHF; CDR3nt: TGTGCCAGCAGTTTTCCGACAGATGGGAGCTCCTATAATTCACCCCTCCACTTT
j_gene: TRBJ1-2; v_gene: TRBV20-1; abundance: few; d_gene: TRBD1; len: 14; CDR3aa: CSAPETGGGYGYTF; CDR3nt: TGCAGTGCTCCCGAGACAGGGGGAGGTTATGGCTACACCTTC
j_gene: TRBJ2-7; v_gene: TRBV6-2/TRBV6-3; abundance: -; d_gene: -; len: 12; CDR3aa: CASSYSGAKQYF; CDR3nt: TGTGCCAGCAGTTACTCGGGCGCCAAGCAGTACTTC
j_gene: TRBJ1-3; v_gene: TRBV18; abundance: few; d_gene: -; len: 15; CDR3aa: CASSQTEYSGNTIYF; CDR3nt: TGTGCCAGCTCACAAACCGAATACTCTGGAAACACCATATATTTT
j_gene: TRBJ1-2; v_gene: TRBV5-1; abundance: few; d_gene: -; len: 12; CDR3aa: CASSLGDGPSTF; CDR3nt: TGCGCCAGCAGCTTGGGGGACGGCCCCTCCACCTTC
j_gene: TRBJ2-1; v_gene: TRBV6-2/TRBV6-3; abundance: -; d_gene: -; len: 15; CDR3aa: CASSSKVHSYNEQLF; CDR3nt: TGTGCCAGCAGTTCCAAAGTACACTCCTACAATGAGCAGCTCTTC
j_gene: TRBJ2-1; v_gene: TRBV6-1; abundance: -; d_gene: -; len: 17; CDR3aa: CASSPRADSGSYNEQFF; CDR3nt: TGTGCCAGCAGTCCCCGGGCCGATTCGGGGTCCTACAATGAGCAGTTCTTC
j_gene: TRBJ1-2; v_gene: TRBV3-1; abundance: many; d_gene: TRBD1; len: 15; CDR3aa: CASSQEDGQVHGYTF; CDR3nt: TGTGCCAGCAGCCAAGAGGACGGACAGGTCCATGGCTACACCTTC
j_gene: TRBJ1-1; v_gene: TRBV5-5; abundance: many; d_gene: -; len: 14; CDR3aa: CASSPTGPHTEAFF; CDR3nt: TGTGCCAGCAGCCCTACGGGACCGCACACTGAAGCTTTCTTT
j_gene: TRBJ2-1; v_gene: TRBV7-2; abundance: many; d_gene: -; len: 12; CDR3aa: CASSLGVGEQFF; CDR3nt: TGTGCCAGCAGCTTAGGCGTGGGTGAGCAGTTCTTC